The 25 T cell receptor beta chains reported below all come from one sample, sequenced in a study of cytomegalovirus exposure and HLA in healthy donors. The primer mix had 60 Vbeta and 13 Jbeta primers. Assay used: immunoSEQ multiplex PCR; TCRdb lists only in-frame clones, some missing. Found here are about 120,000 clones, roughly 80% of them singletons; the top ten hold 3.5% to 4%. Sample: PBMCs. Source of these receptors: a man younger than 30 in good health and CMV-seropositive.

The gene calls are TRBV19 and TRBJ1-1; D is perhaps TRBD1 (6 bases). The ends were cut back, 7 bases at V and 3 bases at J, with 18 bases in the middle. CDR3 size: 15 residues. CDR1 is LNHDA and CDR2 is SQIVND in the germline V gene (reference sequence). As DNA, the CDR3 is TGTGCCAGTACTCTTGGGGGGGCAAGATACACTGAAGCTTTCTTT. Its translation is CASTLGGARYTEAFF. The entire variable domain, with the rest obtained from reference TRBV19 and TRBJ1-1, is as follows: DGGITQSPKYLFRKEGQNVTLSCEQNLNHDAMYWYRQDPGQGLRLIYYSQIVNDFQKGDIAEGYSVSREKKESFPLTVTSAQKNPTAFYLCASTLGGARYTEAFFGQGTRLTVV.

The chain recombines TRBV6-6 with TRBJ2-2; 7 nucleotides agree with TRBD2. With V trimmed by 5 bases and J by 0 bases, 3 bases remained unmatched. The CDR3 has 15 residues. Germline V gives CDR1 MNHNY, CDR2 SVGAGI (reference sequence). The chain's CDR3 is CASSVSGANTGELFF. DNA for the CDR3: TGTGCCAGCAGTGTCAGCGGGGCGAACACCGGGGAGCTGTTTTTT.

CDR3 sequence reads: CAISRRGAQGGYTF. DNA of the CDR3: TGTGCCATTTCCCGGCGGGGGGCGCAGGGAGGCTACACCTTC. The chain is built from TRBV19 and TRBJ1-2, with D possibly TRBD1 on 6 matching bases. Trimming shortened V by 10 bases and J by 8 bases, and 23 bases separated the two germline ends. The germline V gene has CDR1 LNHDA and CDR2 SQIVND (reference sequence). The CDR3 contains 14 residues.

As regards this clone: Other DNA sequences in the same sample also yield this CDR3. The chain recombines TRBV7-9 with TRBJ1-2; 7 nucleotides line up with TRBD1. J was trimmed by 5 bases and V by 3 bases; bases with no gene match: 3. This CDR3 has 13 amino acids. Germline values: CDR1 SEHNR, CDR2 FQNEAQ (reference sequence). The CDR3 protein is CASSLGTEYGYTF. In nucleotides, the CDR3 is TGTGCCAGCAGCTTGGGGACAGAGTATGGCTACACCTTC.

The chain carries TRBV7-9 and TRBJ1-2; maybe TRBD1 (5 bases). V was pared by 5 bases and J by 7 bases, with 20 bases between. CDR3 length: 15 residues. Per germline, CDR1 SEHNR and CDR2 FQNEAQ (reference sequence). DNA of the CDR3: TGTGCCAGCAGCACCCGACAGACCCCGTCGGCTGGCTACACCTTC. Translation: CASSTRQTPSAGYTF. Full variable domain (outside the CDR3, taken from reference TRBV7-9 and TRBJ1-2): DTGVSQNPRHKITKRGQNVTFRCDPISEHNRLYWYRQTLGQGPEFLTYFQNEAQLEKSRLLSDRFSAERPKGSFSTLEIQRTEQGDSAMYLCASSTRQTPSAGYTFGSGTRLTVV.

DNA of the CDR3: TGCGCCAGCAGCGATCAGGGTTTCTATCAGCCCCAGCATTTT. Amino acid sequence: CASSDQGFYQPQHF. The rearrangement links TRBV10-2 to TRBJ1-5, with D perhaps TRBD1 (5 bases). V lost 6 bases and J 5 bases, leaving 14 bases between the germline ends. CDR1 is WSHSY and CDR2 is SAAADI in the germline V gene. This CDR3 contains 14 residues.

The J gene is TRBJ1-5, the V gene TRBV20-1; D is uncertain. Germline V gene sequence: CDR1 DFQATT, CDR2 SNEGSKA (reference sequence). The V end lost 5 bases, the J end lost 5 bases, and 7 bases lay between the germline ends. This CDR3 contains 11 residues. In DNA, the CDR3 is TGCAGTGCTTCTAAAGATCAGCCCCAGCATTTT. Protein sequence: CSASKDQPQHF.

The chain has TRBV5-1 and TRBJ2-2, with TRBD1 as a possible D gene (5 bases). In germline, CDR1 is SGHRS, CDR2 YFSETQ. The V end was cut by 2 bases, the J end by 3 bases, with 14 bases between. The CDR3 is 16 residues long. The DNA for the CDR3 is TGCGCCAGCAGCTTTCTCCCAGGGCAAGACACCGGGGAGCTGTTTTTT. This gives the protein CASSFLPGQDTGELFF.

The chain has TRBV4-3 and TRBJ2-5, with TRBD1 matching 8 bases. V lost 1 base, J lost 4 bases, and 5 bases stayed unmatched. The germline gives CDR1 LGHNA, CDR2 YSLEER. CDR3 length: 15 amino acids. The CDR3 protein is CASSQAGGLGETQYF. CDR3 coding DNA: TGCGCCAGCAGCCAAGCAGGGGGCCTGGGAGAGACCCAGTACTTC.

The V gene is TRBV30, the J gene TRBJ1-2; D possibly corresponds to TRBD1 (5 bases). There are 12 residues in the CDR3. Germline V gene data show CDR1 as GTSNPN and CDR2 as SVGIG (reference sequence). V was trimmed by 0 bases and J by 10 bases, leaving 12 bases between them. The CDR3 region is CAWSVRQGDYTF. For the CDR3, the DNA is TGTGCCTGGAGTGTACGTCAGGGCGACTACACCTTC.

The chain couples TRBV25-1 to TRBJ2-3; 9 bases align to TRBD2. Germline V gives CDR1 MGHDK, CDR2 SYGVNS. Trimming took 9 bases from V and 3 from J; bases not matched to a gene: 7. This CDR3 spans 14 amino acids. The CDR3 spells CASRAGGHTDTQYF. CDR3 nucleotides: TGTGCCAGTAGAGCGGGGGGACATACAGATACGCAGTATTTT.

The V and J genes are TRBV7-7 and TRBJ1-1; 10 nucleotides align to TRBD1. In germline, CDR1 is SSHAT, CDR2 FNYEAQ (reference sequence). The CDR3 spans 20 residues. With 3 bases clipped from V and 0 bases from J, the junction kept 16 bases outside the gene matches. Here the CDR3 DNA reads TGTGCCAGCAGCTTGAAGGTGGATTCTGGGACAGGGGCGTTGAACACTGAAGCTTTCTTT. This codes for CASSLKVDSGTGALNTEAFF.

The gene calls are TRBV25-1 and TRBJ2-7, with TRBD1 identical over 8 bases. CDR1 MGHDK and CDR2 SYGVNS come from the germline V gene. This CDR3 is built from 15 residues. With 0 bases clipped from V and 5 bases from J, the junction kept 6 bases outside the gene matches. CDR3 nucleotides: TGTGCCAGCAGTGAATACACAGGGGGTATCAACGAGCAGTACTTC. It yields the protein CASSEYTGGINEQYF.

This clone was detected once. The chain is built from TRBV6-5 and TRBJ2-1; D possibly corresponds to TRBD2 (6 bases). CDR1 and CDR2 from the germline V gene are MNHEY and SVGAGI. V dropped 2 bases and J dropped 4 bases, with 6 bases sitting between them. CDR3 size: 13 residues. DNA of the CDR3: TGTGCCAGCAGTTACGGGACTTACAATGAGCAGTTCTTC. Translation gives CASSYGTYNEQFF.

This rearrangement joins TRBV6-6 to TRBJ2-5; 10 bases are a match to TRBD1. Trimming took 9 bases from V and 5 from J; bases not matched to a gene: 6. Germline V gene data show CDR1 as MNHNY and CDR2 as SVGAGI (reference sequence). There are 13 residues in the CDR3. CDR3 sequence (DNA): TGTGCCAGTGACAGGGGGCGCGGGGAGACCCAGTACTTC. It encodes CASDRGRGETQYF.

The chain carries TRBV30 and TRBJ2-2, with TRBD2 matching over 8 bases. The CDR3 spans 14 residues. V lost 1 base, J lost 4 bases, and 2 bases stayed unmatched. Germline CDR1 GTSNPN, CDR2 SVGIG (reference sequence). CDR3 in DNA: TGTGCCTGGAGTGCCCGGGGGGGCACCGGGGAGCTGTTTTTT. It codes for CAWSARGGTGELFF.

This clone turned up a few times. The V gene is TRBV6-1, the J gene TRBJ1-3, with D possibly TRBD1 on 6 matching bases. CDR3 size: 14 residues. Germline CDR1 MNHNS, CDR2 SASEGT. Trimming took off 6 bases at V and 1 base at J, with 10 bases between the two ends. CDR3 in amino acids: CASSTQGSGNTIYF. The CDR3 DNA reads TGTGCCAGCAGCACACAGGGATCTGGAAACACCATATATTTT.

The CDR3 spells CASSPYRGQGTDTQYF. The CDR3 region has the DNA TGTGCCAGCAGTCCTTACAGGGGGCAAGGCACAGATACGCAGTATTTT. This sequence joins TRBV6-6 and TRBJ2-3; 9 bases agree with TRBD1. This CDR3 is 16 amino acids long. V lost 5 bases to trimming and J lost 1 base; unmatched junction nucleotides: 7. Per germline, CDR1 MNHNY and CDR2 SVGAGI (reference sequence).

This chain links TRBV5-6 with TRBJ1-6; D gene uncertain. The germline V and J ends were trimmed by 3 bases and 5 bases, with 21 bases remaining between them. The CDR3 consists of 18 residues. Germline-derived CDR1 and CDR2 are SGHDT and YYEEEE. The CDR3 reads CASSSREALALNNSPLHF. CDR3 coding DNA: TGTGCCAGCAGCTCACGTGAGGCCCTCGCCCTGAATAATTCACCCCTCCACTTT.

This chain uses TRBV29-1 with TRBJ1-2; TRBD1 might be the D (5 bases). Between the trimmed V and J ends, which lost 4 bases and 6 bases, there was a span of 9 bases. The CDR3 runs 11 residues. Looked up from germline, CDR1 is SQVTM and CDR2 is ANQGSEA. Here the CDR3 reads CSVVLGDGYTF. As DNA, the CDR3 is TGCAGCGTTGTTTTAGGGGATGGCTACACCTTC.

This chain joins TRBV19 and TRBJ1-2; 9 positions agree with TRBD1. The CDR3 length is 13 residues. CDR1 LNHDA and CDR2 SQIVND come from the germline V gene (reference sequence). With V trimmed by 5 bases and J by 8 bases, 6 bases remained unmatched. CDR3 sequence: CASSHRGPLGYTF. The CDR3 DNA reads as TGTGCCAGTAGTCACAGGGGGCCCTTGGGCTACACCTTC.

This sequence joins TRBV27 and TRBJ2-2; 7 nucleotides line up with TRBD2. Germline V gene lookup returns CDR1 MNHEY and CDR2 SMNVEV (reference sequence). The V and J ends lost 8 bases and 4 bases, in that order; junction bases with no gene match: 10. The CDR3 covers 15 residues. CDR3 coding DNA: TGTGCCAGCCATACACGCGGGAGCCCCACCGGGGAGCTGTTTTTT. This encodes CASHTRGSPTGELFF.

The chain recombines TRBV27 with TRBJ2-7, with D possibly being TRBD2 (6 bases). The CDR3 has 14 amino acids. Trimming shortened V by 6 bases and J by 7 bases, and 19 bases separated the two germline ends. From germline, CDR1 is MNHEY and CDR2 SMNVEV (reference sequence). This chain's CDR3 is CASSDLWGVQEQYF. In nucleotides, the CDR3 is TGTGCCAGCAGCGACTTATGGGGGGTCCAAGAGCAGTACTTC.

The chain uses TRBV6-1 and TRBJ2-1; D call uncertain. This CDR3 has 12 residues. Germline CDR1 and CDR2: MNHNS and SASEGT. The CDR3 region is CASWSSYNEQFF. The CDR3, as DNA: TGTGCGAGCTGGAGCTCCTACAATGAGCAGTTCTTC.

The chain couples TRBV10-3 to TRBJ1-2, with a tentative D call TRBD1 (6 bases). Trimming removed 6 bases from V and 7 bases from J, with 12 bases in between. In germline, CDR1 is ENHRY, CDR2 SYGVKD. CDR3 length: 12 amino acids. CDR3 sequence reads: CAIRSGERGYTF. The CDR3 region has the DNA TGTGCCATCAGATCAGGGGAGCGTGGCTACACCTTC.